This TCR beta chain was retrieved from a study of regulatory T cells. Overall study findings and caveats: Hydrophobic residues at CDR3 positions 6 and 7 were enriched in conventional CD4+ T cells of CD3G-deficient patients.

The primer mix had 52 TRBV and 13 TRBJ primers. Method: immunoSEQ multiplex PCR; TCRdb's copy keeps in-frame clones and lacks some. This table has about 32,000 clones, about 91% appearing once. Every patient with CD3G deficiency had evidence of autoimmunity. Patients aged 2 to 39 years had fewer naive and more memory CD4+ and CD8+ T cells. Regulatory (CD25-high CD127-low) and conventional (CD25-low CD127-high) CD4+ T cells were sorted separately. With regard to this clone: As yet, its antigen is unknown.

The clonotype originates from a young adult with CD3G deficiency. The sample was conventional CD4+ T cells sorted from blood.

CDR3 nucleotides: TGTGCCAGCAGTGTGTCTGGAGCTGAGACCCAGTACTTC. Translated, it gives CASSVSGAETQYF. This sequence joins TRBV6-1 and TRBJ2-5; D is undetermined. Germline V CDR1 and CDR2: MNHNS, SASEGT. This CDR3 is 13 amino acids long. Trimming left V 4 bases short and J 5 bases short, with 11 bases between.